This T cell receptor beta chain was found in a study of T cells after yellow fever vaccination. Study-level results: Clones that expanded after primary vaccination mostly reappeared after the booster (around 96% CD4, approximately 85% CD8). Contamination by abundant bulk-population clonotypes could be present in FACS-sorted repertoires.

V lost 7 bases to trimming and J lost 0 bases, with 12 bases between them. The CDR3 runs to 15 residues. In germline, CDR1 is MNHNY, CDR2 SVGAGI (reference sequence). This clonotype came up a few times. Its antigen is not known. Conversion of TCR transcripts into cDNA relied on 5'RACE template switching, which added a universal primer site and UMIs. A single record per CDR3 protein comes from TCRdb applying MiXCR to the 5' RACE reads. The repertoire holds under 150,000 distinct CDR3 sequences, with roughly 15% as singletons. Specimen: CD8+ T cells sorted from PBMCs, collected 5 days after the yellow fever booster vaccination. The rearrangement links TRBV6-6 to TRBJ2-2, with a weak D call TRBD2 (6 bases). This clonotype originated in a man aged 18 to 29 who received the YFV17D yellow fever vaccine. The CDR3 nucleotides read TGTGCCAGCATCTATAGCGGAACGAACACCGGGGAGCTGTTTTTT. As protein: CASIYSGTNTGELFF.